Each of the 26 T cell receptor beta chains below was sequenced from the same sample in a study of shared clonotypes between healthy human individuals. Profiled with immunoSEQ multiplex PCR; TCRdb holds only in-frame clones, not every one. The sample contains some 500,000 clones, approximately 95% of which appear only once. The sample comprised naive CD4+ T cells sorted from blood. Subset noted: CD45RA+ positively selected. The origin of the receptors is a woman aged 25-40 years in good health.

The genes are TRBV11-2 and TRBJ2-7; 7 bases map to TRBD1. This CDR3 contains 13 residues. Trimming removed 5 bases from V and 6 bases from J; junction bases left unmatched: 7. Germline CDR1 reads SGHAT; CDR2 reads FQNNGV. The CDR3 region is CASSARSGGEQYF. In nucleotides, the CDR3 is TGTGCCAGCAGCGCTCGCTCAGGGGGCGAGCAGTACTTC.

This clone was observed a single time. The DNA of the CDR3 is TGTGCCAGCAGTTTATTAGGGGGCGCGGGGGCCTATGGCTACACCTTC. Protein: CASSLLGGAGAYGYTF. The chain combines TRBV27 with TRBJ1-2; 7 nucleotides line up with TRBD1. J was trimmed by 4 bases and V by 1 base; bases with no gene match: 9. CDR3 length: 16 residues. The germline gives CDR1 MNHEY, CDR2 SMNVEV (reference sequence).

The chain combines TRBV6-1 with TRBJ1-3; no clear D. Trimming stripped 2 bases from V and 2 bases from J, with 10 bases between. Germline V gene lookup returns CDR1 MNHNS and CDR2 SASEGT. The length of the CDR3 is 15 residues. Here the CDR3 DNA reads TGTGCCAGCAGTGAAATGGGGATCGCTGGAAACACCATATATTTT. It yields the protein CASSEMGIAGNTIYF.

This clone occurred once. The chain links TRBV2 to TRBJ2-7; possible D gene TRBD1, 6 bases. The CDR3 runs 14 residues. Germline V gene lookup returns CDR1 SNHLY and CDR2 FYNNEI. V lost 7 bases and J 3 bases, leaving 16 bases between the germline ends. The CDR3 spells CASKGVREYYEQYF. As DNA, the CDR3 is TGTGCCAGCAAGGGGGTAAGGGAGTACTACGAGCAGTACTTC.

The chain uses TRBV7-9 and TRBJ2-1, with 10 bases aligning to TRBD2. The trim removed 2 bases at V and 3 bases at J, leaving 7 bases unmatched. The length of the CDR3 is 17 residues. Germline assignment: CDR1 SEHNR and CDR2 FQNEAQ (reference sequence). CDR3 sequence (DNA): TGTGCCAGCAGCTTACTTTGGACTAGCGGTAACTACAATGAGCAGTTCTTC. Its translation: CASSLLWTSGNYNEQFF.

The rearrangement uses TRBV2 and TRBJ2-1; D is undetermined. The CDR3 consists of 14 residues. Germline V gene lookup returns CDR1 SNHLY and CDR2 FYNNEI. The ends were cut back, 8 bases at V and 0 bases at J, with 11 bases in the middle. This CDR3 reads CASPDLSSYNEQFF. The CDR3 DNA reads TGTGCCAGCCCAGACCTGAGCTCCTACAATGAGCAGTTCTTC.

The rearrangement uses TRBV7-2 and TRBJ2-7, with 8 bases identical to TRBD2. CDR3 size: 16 residues. The V gene end was trimmed by 0 bases and the J gene end by 4 bases; junction bases not matched to a gene: 8. The germline CDR1 and CDR2 sequences are SGHTA and FQGNSA. The CDR3 region is CASSLASGVAEYEQYF. The CDR3 DNA follows: TGTGCCAGCAGCTTAGCTAGCGGGGTAGCTGAATACGAGCAGTACTTC.

The chain is built from TRBV18 and TRBJ2-7; D perhaps matches TRBD2 (5 bases). V was shortened by 5 bases and J by 0 bases, with 17 bases between the two germline ends. The CDR3 runs 16 residues. Germline V gene lookup returns CDR1 KGHSH and CDR2 LQKENI. CDR3 loop: CASSGERRRFSYEQYF. Here the CDR3 DNA reads TGTGCCAGCTCAGGGGAGCGGCGACGTTTCTCCTACGAGCAGTACTTC.

This clone has just a few counts. The chain is built from TRBV15 and TRBJ1-5; D remains unclear. Trimming stripped 0 bases from V and 11 bases from J, with 8 bases between. CDR3 length equals 12 residues. Germline V gene data show CDR1 as LNHNV and CDR2 as YYDKDF (reference sequence). In nucleotides, the CDR3 is TGTGCCACCAGCAGAGACTGGAATACCCAGCATTTT. Protein sequence: CATSRDWNTQHF.

This chain joins TRBV29-1 and TRBJ2-7, with TRBD1 identical over 8 bases. Germline lookup yields CDR1 SQVTM and CDR2 ANQGSEA. The CDR3 length is 14 residues. Trimming took 6 bases from V and 1 from J; bases not matched to a gene: 8. The CDR3 here is CSVRTGPGSYEQYF. CDR3 nucleotides: TGCAGCGTGAGGACAGGGCCAGGGTCCTACGAGCAGTACTTC.

The rearrangement joins TRBV7-9 to TRBJ1-1, with 7 bases aligning to TRBD1. Germline V lookup: CDR1 SEHNR, CDR2 FQNEAQ (reference sequence). The CDR3 loop spans 15 amino acids. The J segment lost 0 bases and the V segment lost 10 bases, leaving 11 bases of the junction unmatched. The CDR3 DNA reads TGTGCCACGGACCGGAGGGGGCGATTGAACACTGAAGCTTTCTTT. Protein: CATDRRGRLNTEAFF.

The chain employs TRBV18 and TRBJ1-3, with 7 bases identical to TRBD1. V lost 6 bases, J lost 2 bases, and 1 base stayed unmatched. The CDR3 has 13 amino acids. Germline CDR1 KGHSH, CDR2 LQKENI. This chain's CDR3 is CASSQGAGNTIYF. CDR3 DNA: TGTGCCAGCTCCCAGGGGGCTGGAAACACCATATATTTT.

This chain connects TRBV19 to TRBJ2-1; possibly TRBD2 for D (5 bases). Looked up from germline, CDR1 is LNHDA and CDR2 is SQIVND (reference sequence). This CDR3 comprises 16 residues. Deletions cut 0 bases from V and 1 base from J, with 10 bases between. The CDR3 is CASSIDLGASYNEQFF. The CDR3 DNA follows: TGTGCCAGTAGTATAGATCTGGGAGCATCCTACAATGAGCAGTTCTTC.

J is TRBJ2-4 and V is TRBV6-1; D is perhaps TRBD2 (6 bases). CDR3 size: 16 residues. Germline assignment: CDR1 MNHNS and CDR2 SASEGT. Trimming shortened V by 3 bases and J by 3 bases, and 15 bases separated the two germline ends. CDR3 loop: CASSEPGGSGKNIQYF. The DNA for the CDR3 is TGTGCCAGCAGTGAGCCCGGGGGTAGCGGCAAAAACATTCAGTACTTC.

The gene calls are TRBV6-5 and TRBJ1-1; weak D call: TRBD1 (5 bases). CDR3 size: 15 residues. V gave up 6 bases and J gave up 3 bases, with 17 bases separating them. Germline V CDR1 and CDR2: MNHEY, SVGAGI. Written as DNA, the CDR3 is TGTGCCAGCAGAGCTAGCAGGGTGATGGACACTGAAGCTTTCTTT. Its protein is CASRASRVMDTEAFF.

CDR3 coding DNA: TGTGCCAGCAGCTTAGACAGGGGGATCAATCAGCCCCAGCATTTT. The encoded protein is CASSLDRGINQPQHF. The chain joins TRBV11-2 to TRBJ1-5; 7 bases match TRBD1. The length of the CDR3 is 15 residues. The V gene's germline CDR1 is SGHAT and CDR2 FQNNGV. The V gene end was trimmed by 0 bases and the J gene end by 3 bases; junction bases not matched to a gene: 2.

V is TRBV28 and J is TRBJ2-2; 11 bases fit TRBD2. Trimming cost V 8 bases and J 4 bases; bases outside gene matches: 9. Germline assignment: CDR1 MDHEN and CDR2 SYDVKM. This CDR3 region has 16 residues. The CDR3 is CASETSGESPTGELFF. CDR3 nucleotide sequence: TGTGCCAGCGAGACTAGCGGGGAATCTCCCACCGGGGAGCTGTTTTTT.

This sequence joins TRBV27 and TRBJ1-1; D remains ambiguous. V was pared by 2 bases and J by 1 base, with 11 bases between. The CDR3 length is 15 residues. The germline V gene encodes CDR1 MNHEY and CDR2 SMNVEV (reference sequence). Here the CDR3 DNA reads TGTGCCAGCAGTTTACGCCCCCGGGGGAACACTGAAGCTTTCTTT. It codes for CASSLRPRGNTEAFF.

This CDR3 reads CASKPLASGSYEQYF. The CDR3 DNA is TGTGCCAGCAAACCCCTTGCTAGCGGCTCCTACGAGCAGTACTTC. V gene TRBV6-4 combines with J gene TRBJ2-7, with 7 bases aligning to TRBD2. Germline assignment: CDR1 MRHNA and CDR2 SNTAGT. The CDR3 extends over 15 amino acids. V trimming: 7 bases; J trimming: 0 bases; junction bases outside the gene matches: 9.

The chain couples TRBV27 to TRBJ2-3; 8 bases line up with TRBD1. Unmatched junction bases numbered 14, after V lost 5 bases and J lost 1 base. The CDR3 sequence is 18 residues long. CDR1 MNHEY and CDR2 SMNVEV come from the germline V gene (reference sequence). The CDR3, as DNA: TGTGCCAGCAGTCTTTACCTGCCCACGGGACAGGGCACAGATACGCAGTATTTT. This codes for CASSLYLPTGQGTDTQYF.

In DNA, the CDR3 is TGTGCCAGTAGTTTAAATCCCGGGACAGGTGGTGAAGCTTTCTTT. Translation: CASSLNPGTGGEAFF. The chain recombines TRBV19 with TRBJ1-1, with 8 bases that match TRBD1. The trim removed 5 bases at V and 7 bases at J, leaving 12 bases unmatched. The CDR3 runs to 15 residues. Germline CDR1 and CDR2: LNHDA and SQIVND (reference sequence).

This chain connects TRBV5-1 to TRBJ2-5, with 7 bases that match TRBD2. The germline CDR1 and CDR2 sequences are SGHRS and YFSETQ. V gave up 0 bases and J gave up 7 bases; unmatched junction bases: 6. This CDR3 region has 14 residues. The DNA of the CDR3 is TGCGCCAGCAGCTTGGCCGTGGGGGAGGGGACCCAGTACTTC. This translates into CASSLAVGEGTQYF. The full variable domain, in which reference TRBV5-1 and TRBJ2-5 provide the parts outside the CDR3, is KAGVTQTPRYLIKTRGQQVTLSCSPISGHRSVSWYQQTPGQGLQFLFEYFSETQRNKGNFPGRFSGRQFSNSRSEMNVSTLELGDSALYLCASSLAVGEGTQYFGPGTRLLVL.

The chain couples TRBV19 to TRBJ1-5, with TRBD1 matching over 7 bases. In germline, CDR1 is LNHDA, CDR2 SQIVND (reference sequence). With V trimmed by 0 bases and J by 9 bases, 11 bases remained unmatched. This CDR3 spans 16 amino acids. The CDR3 nucleotides are TGTGCCAGTAGTATAGATACAGGGGCCGCGGTATGGCCCCAGCATTTT. Its protein product is CASSIDTGAAVWPQHF.

The J gene is TRBJ1-2, the V gene TRBV30; D ambiguous. Trimming took 4 bases from V and 0 from J, leaving 9 bases between them. The CDR3 contains 13 residues. The germline CDR1 and CDR2 sequences are GTSNPN and SVGIG (reference sequence). The CDR3 here is CAWTYVTNYGYTF. CDR3 bases: TGTGCCTGGACGTACGTCACTAACTATGGCTACACCTTC. Filled out from reference TRBV30 and TRBJ1-2, the complete variable domain reads SQTIHQWPATLVQPVGSPLSLECTVEGTSNPNLYWYRQAAGRGLQLLFYSVGIGQISSEVPQNLSASRPQDRQFILSSKKLLLSDSGFYLCAWTYVTNYGYTFGSGTRLTVV.

The CDR3 nucleotides are TGTGCCAGCAGCTTAGGAAGGACTAGGGGAGATACGCAGTATTTT. Amino acid sequence: CASSLGRTRGDTQYF. The genes are TRBV7-3 and TRBJ2-3, with 7 bases matching TRBD2. The CDR3 consists of 15 residues. The germline V gene encodes CDR1 SGHTA and CDR2 FQGTGA. The V and J ends lost 2 bases and 5 bases, in that order; junction bases with no gene match: 7.

This clone turned up a few times. The V and J genes are TRBV2 and TRBJ2-2, with D perhaps TRBD1 or TRBD2 (5 bases each). CDR3 length: 12 amino acids. Trimming cost V 7 bases and J 6 bases, with 9 bases left between them. The germline CDR1 and CDR2 sequences are SNHLY and FYNNEI. The CDR3 loop is CASIKGPGELFF. The CDR3 coding sequence is TGTGCCAGCATTAAGGGACCCGGGGAGCTGTTTTTT. Supplemented by reference TRBV2 and TRBJ2-2, the full variable domain reads EPEVTQTPSHQVTQMGQEVILRCVPISNHLYFYWYRQILGQKVEFLVSFYNNEISEKSEIFDDQFSVERPDGSNFTLKIRSTKLEDSAMYFCASIKGPGELFFGEGSRLTVL.